These 24 T cell receptor beta chains originate from one sample sequenced in a study of control samples from healthy donors and cancer patients. Assay: immunoSEQ multiplex PCR; the TCRdb copy retains only in-frame clones and omits some. The sample has 130,000 or so clones; about nine tenths are singletons. Sequenced: blood. These receptors were obtained from a woman aged 50 to 60 in good health.

This clone was detected only once. CDR3 sequence (DNA): TGTGCCAGCAGCCACGGGCACTCCTACGAGCAGTACTTC. It is translated as CASSHGHSYEQYF. The chain combines TRBV5-4 with TRBJ2-7; D gene ambiguous. V was pared by 4 bases and J by 0 bases, with 8 bases between. This CDR3 has 13 amino acids. Germline V gene lookup returns CDR1 SGHNT and CDR2 YYREEE (reference sequence).

The chain couples TRBV14 to TRBJ2-3; the D is unclear. CDR3 size: 17 residues. The V end was cut by 0 bases, the J end by 1 base, with 14 bases between. Germline CDR1 and CDR2: SGHDN and FVKESK. The CDR3 sequence is CASSQDFQAFGTDTQYF. CDR3 in DNA: TGTGCCAGCAGCCAAGATTTCCAGGCTTTTGGCACAGATACGCAGTATTTT.

J is TRBJ2-6 and V is TRBV28, with 7 bases matching TRBD1. There are 19 residues in the CDR3. Losses at the gene ends were 0 bases for V and 0 bases for J; bases not matched to a gene: 8. Germline V gene data show CDR1 as MDHEN and CDR2 as SYDVKM. The CDR3: CASSLWDSGTASGANVLTF. The CDR3 region has the DNA TGTGCCAGCAGTTTATGGGACTCCGGGACAGCCTCTGGGGCCAACGTCCTGACTTTC.

The chain combines TRBV4-1 with TRBJ1-2; the match to TRBD1 covers 8 bases. J was trimmed by 6 bases and V by 3 bases; bases with no gene match: 9. This CDR3 has 15 residues. Germline V gene lookup returns CDR1 MGHRA and CDR2 YSYEKL. The chain's CDR3 is CASSQTGAARNGYTF. The DNA for the CDR3 is TGCGCCAGCAGCCAGACAGGGGCTGCTCGGAATGGCTACACCTTC.

The chain couples TRBV29-1 to TRBJ2-3, with TRBD2 as a possible D gene (5 bases). CDR3 length equals 14 residues. CDR1 and CDR2 (germline): SQVTM, ANQGSEA. Trimming cost V 2 bases and J 0 bases, with 9 bases left between them. DNA of the CDR3: TGCAGCGTTGAAAGTGGCGGGAGCACAGATACGCAGTATTTT. Its protein product is CSVESGGSTDTQYF.

This chain joins TRBV9 and TRBJ2-1, with D perhaps matching TRBD1 (6 bases). The germline gives CDR1 SGDLS, CDR2 YYNGEE. With 4 bases removed from V and 5 bases from J, the gap between germline ends came to 19 bases. This CDR3 has 16 amino acids. The DNA for the CDR3 is TGTGCCAGCAGCCTCCGAGGCAGGGGTTCGAACAATGAGCAGTTCTTC. It is translated as CASSLRGRGSNNEQFF.

The chain has TRBV20-1 and TRBJ1-1; the D is unclear. The V gene's germline CDR1 is DFQATT and CDR2 SNEGSKA (reference sequence). This CDR3 is built from 10 residues. Between the trimmed V and J ends, which lost 3 bases and 4 bases, there was a span of 3 bases. For the CDR3, the DNA is TGCAGTGCTAGTTCCACTGAAGCTTTCTTT. This translates into CSASSTEAFF.

V and J are TRBV2 and TRBJ1-2; 8 positions agree with TRBD1. The CDR3 has 12 amino acids. Germline CDR1 SNHLY, CDR2 FYNNEI. After removal of 6 bases from V and 8 bases from J, the junction contained 5 bases not matched to a gene. The chain's CDR3 is CASRDRVIGYTF. CDR3 nucleotide sequence: TGTGCCAGCAGGGACAGGGTGATAGGCTACACCTTC.

V gene TRBV24-1 combines with J gene TRBJ1-5; D is uncertain. CDR1 KGHDR and CDR2 SFDVKD come from the germline V gene. The CDR3 is 14 residues long. V was clipped by 4 bases and J by 1 base, with 7 bases between them. Written as DNA, the CDR3 is TGTGCCACCAGTGAAGAATCCAGCAATCAGCCCCAGCATTTT. It codes for CATSEESSNQPQHF.

The V call is TRBV28, the J call TRBJ2-2; TRBD2 matches 8 bases. Trimming removed 3 bases from V and 1 base from J; junction bases left unmatched: 4. Germline CDR1 and CDR2: MDHEN and SYDVKM. The CDR3 spans 16 residues. The CDR3 DNA is TGTGCCAGCAGTTTGGGACTAGGAGGGAACACCGGGGAGCTGTTTTTT. Encoded protein: CASSLGLGGNTGELFF.

This clone was picked up one time. V usage is TRBV18 and J usage is TRBJ1-2, with 7 nucleotides matching TRBD1. The CDR3 sequence is 16 residues long. Germline assignment: CDR1 KGHSH and CDR2 LQKENI. The V segment lost 4 bases and the J segment 4 bases; nucleotides outside the gene matches: 12. CDR3 DNA: TGTGCCAGCTCACTCGACAGGGAAATATTCGGCTATGGCTACACCTTC. Amino acid sequence: CASSLDREIFGYGYTF. The whole variable domain, filled in from reference TRBV18 and TRBJ1-2, reads NAGVMQNPRHLVRRRGQEARLRCSPMKGHSHVYWYRQLPEEGLKFMVYLQKENIIDESGMPKERFSAEFPKEGPSILRIQQVVRGDSAAYFCASSLDREIFGYGYTFGSGTRLTVV.

This rearrangement joins TRBV30 to TRBJ2-7; TRBD1 aligns across 7 bases. J was trimmed by 2 bases and V by 3 bases; bases with no gene match: 4. CDR1 is GTSNPN and CDR2 is SVGIG in the germline V gene (reference sequence). The CDR3 is 13 residues long. CDR3 nucleotides: TGTGCCTGGAGGTACAGGGGACCCTACGAGCAGTACTTC. As protein: CAWRYRGPYEQYF.

V gene TRBV15 combines with J gene TRBJ1-1, with D maybe TRBD1 (6 bases). Per the germline V gene, CDR1 is LNHNV and CDR2 is YYDKDF (reference sequence). Trimming took 0 bases from V and 2 from J, leaving 10 bases between them. The length of the CDR3 is 15 residues. The CDR3 loop reads CATSRDKGVNTEAFF. For the CDR3, the DNA is TGTGCCACCAGCAGAGATAAGGGGGTTAACACTGAAGCTTTCTTT.

This clone was found once. The rearrangement uses TRBV27 and TRBJ1-2, with TRBD1 as a possible D gene (5 bases). V dropped 5 bases and J dropped 2 bases, with 12 bases sitting between them. The CDR3 is 14 residues long. The germline CDR1 and CDR2 sequences are MNHEY and SMNVEV (reference sequence). Here the CDR3 DNA reads TGTGCCAGCAGTCCCTCCGACAGAAACTATGGCTACACCTTC. Its protein product is CASSPSDRNYGYTF.

The chain links TRBV10-2 to TRBJ1-1, with D possibly TRBD1 on 6 matching bases. V gave up 7 bases and J gave up 2 bases, with 11 bases separating them. Germline CDR1 is WSHSY and CDR2 is SAAADI. There are 13 residues in the CDR3. The CDR3 is CASKGQINTEAFF. The CDR3 coding sequence is TGCGCCAGCAAAGGACAGATAAACACTGAAGCTTTCTTT.

The chain has TRBV5-4 and TRBJ2-5, with a tentative D call TRBD2 (6 bases). The CDR3 loop spans 15 amino acids. Trimming cost V 7 bases and J 0 bases, with 16 bases left between them. Looked up from germline, CDR1 is SGHNT and CDR2 is YYREEE (reference sequence). CDR3 DNA: TGTGCCAGCTCTAAGACCGGGACTTACCAAGAGACCCAGTACTTC. Translated: CASSKTGTYQETQYF.

J is TRBJ1-5 and V is TRBV12-3 or TRBV12-4; a weak D match, TRBD1 (5 bases). V lost 6 bases and J 4 bases, leaving 10 bases between the germline ends. The CDR3 covers 13 residues. CDR3: CASSWGENQPQHF. In DNA, the CDR3 is TGTGCCAGCAGCTGGGGGGAGAATCAGCCCCAGCATTTT.

The V and J genes are TRBV6-5 and TRBJ1-3; no clear D. The CDR3 is 13 amino acids. Between the trimmed V and J ends, which lost 7 bases and 0 bases, there was a span of 7 bases. The germline gives CDR1 MNHEY, CDR2 SVGAGI. The CDR3 DNA is TGTGCCAGCAAACGGAGCTCTGGAAACACCATATATTTT. Translated, it gives CASKRSSGNTIYF.

The chain has TRBV4-1 and TRBJ1-5; D gene ambiguous. V lost 0 bases to trimming and J lost 2 bases, with 5 bases between them. The germline gives CDR1 MGHRA, CDR2 YSYEKL. The CDR3 spans 14 residues. As DNA, the CDR3 is TGCGCCAGCAGCCAAGAAGATCGCAATCAGCCCCAGCATTTT. As protein: CASSQEDRNQPQHF.

CDR3 protein: CASQTTANTGELFF. The DNA for the CDR3 is TGTGCCAGCCAAACGACAGCAAACACCGGGGAGCTGTTTTTT. The chain uses TRBV6-5 and TRBJ2-2; weak D call: TRBD1 (5 bases). CDR3 length: 14 residues. V was shortened by 8 bases and J by 2 bases, with 12 bases between the two germline ends. From germline, CDR1 is MNHEY and CDR2 SVGAGI.

V and J are TRBV7-9 and TRBJ1-4, with D tentatively TRBD1 (5 bases). Germline CDR1 and CDR2: SEHNR and FQNEAQ (reference sequence). CDR3 length: 16 residues. Between the trimmed V and J ends, which lost 7 bases and 4 bases, there was a span of 19 bases. The CDR3 loop is CASTTVVGGVNEKLFF. CDR3 nucleotides: TGTGCCAGCACCACGGTGGTCGGGGGGGTTAATGAAAAACTGTTTTTT.

The chain links TRBV19 to TRBJ2-5, with TRBD2 as a possible D gene (5 bases). Germline loops: CDR1 LNHDA, CDR2 SQIVND (reference sequence). Trimming removed 3 bases at V and 5 bases at J, with 13 bases between. The CDR3 runs to 14 residues. The CDR3 loop reads CASSIPPPGETQYF. CDR3 in DNA: TGTGCCAGTAGTATCCCACCCCCGGGGGAGACCCAGTACTTC.

The rearrangement links TRBV19 to TRBJ1-5; 8 positions match TRBD1. The V and J ends lost 6 bases and 4 bases, in that order; junction bases with no gene match: 8. There are 15 residues in the CDR3. Germline V gene sequence: CDR1 LNHDA, CDR2 SQIVND (reference sequence). The CDR3, as DNA: TGTGCCAGTAGAACCGGACAGGGTGTGAATCAGCCCCAGCATTTT. Protein: CASRTGQGVNQPQHF.

This clone was recorded only once. The chain combines TRBV30 with TRBJ2-5; D remains ambiguous. The CDR3 contains 13 residues. Trimming left V 0 bases short and J 1 base short, with 6 bases between. CDR1 and CDR2 (germline): GTSNPN, SVGIG (reference sequence). This chain's CDR3 is CAWSVMLQETQYF. The DNA of the CDR3 is TGTGCCTGGAGTGTAATGCTCCAAGAGACCCAGTACTTC.